These 5 T cell receptor beta chains were all obtained from the same sample, sequenced in a study of T cells after yellow fever vaccination (dated by TCRdb to about 2019). Library prep was done by 5' RACE. Sequenced on an Illumina HiSeq 2500. The public reads were run again by TCRdb, first through fastp at Q25 and then through MiXCR, and only productive beta chains were kept. When rows share a CDR3 protein, they turn into one entry using the most common DNA and genes. The sample table contains tens of thousands of distinct CDR3 sequences; only one count was recorded for approximately 7.5% of them. The top ten clonotypes cover 41% of the sample. The treatment or condition tag for this specimen amounts to: live attenuated yellow fever vaccine strain. The specimen was CD8+ T cells sorted from PBMCs, collected on the day of the yellow fever booster vaccination. The receptors here all came from a man aged 30 to 45 who received the YFV17D yellow fever vaccine.

This clonotype has only a few counts. The genes are TRBV7-2 and TRBJ2-7; weak D call: TRBD2 (6 bases). With 5 bases removed from V and 5 bases from J, the gap between germline ends came to 7 bases. Germline CDR1 and CDR2: SGHTA and FQGNSA. The CDR3 loop spans 11 amino acids. CDR3: CASSGGNEQYF. CDR3 nucleotide sequence: TGTGCCAGCAGCGGGGGGAACGAGCAGTACTTC.

There are a few counts of this clonotype. The chain carries TRBV12-5 and TRBJ1-3, with a possible D match to TRBD1 (6 bases). The CDR3 consists of 17 residues. Germline V lookup: CDR1 LGHNT, CDR2 FRNRAP. The V gene lost 3 bases and the J gene lost 2 bases, with 17 bases spanning the gap. CDR3 region: CASGFILQGQPGNTIYF. The CDR3 nucleotides read TGTGCTAGTGGTTTCATCCTACAGGGACAACCTGGAAACACCATATATTTT.

Only a few counts were recorded for this clonotype. V usage is TRBV10-2 and J usage is TRBJ1-2; a weak D match, TRBD1 (5 bases). The CDR3 totals 13 residues. Between the trimmed V and J ends, which lost 7 bases and 4 bases, there was a span of 13 bases. Germline assignment: CDR1 WSHSY and CDR2 SAAADI. DNA of the CDR3: TGCGCCAGCACCCCTCCAGGGCTCTATGGCTACACCTTC. It specifies CASTPPGLYGYTF.

This clonotype was counted many times. The CDR3 spells CASIPVLPGRNTEAFF. The DNA of the CDR3 is TGTGCCAGCATCCCGGTCCTCCCGGGGAGGAACACTGAAGCTTTCTTT. This chain uses TRBV7-8 with TRBJ1-1; D is unresolved. Germline V lookup: CDR1 SGHVS, CDR2 FQNEAQ. The V end was cut by 7 bases, the J end by 1 base, with 19 bases between. The CDR3 has 16 residues.

The chain joins TRBV29-1 to TRBJ2-7; TRBD1 might be the D (5 bases). CDR3 size: 14 residues. The V end lost 1 base, the J end lost 0 bases, and 10 bases lay between the germline ends. Germline V gene sequence: CDR1 SQVTM, CDR2 ANQGSEA. In nucleotides, the CDR3 is TGCAGCGTTGAAGCCGAAGACAGCTCCTACGAGCAGTACTTC. Translating it yields CSVEAEDSSYEQYF.